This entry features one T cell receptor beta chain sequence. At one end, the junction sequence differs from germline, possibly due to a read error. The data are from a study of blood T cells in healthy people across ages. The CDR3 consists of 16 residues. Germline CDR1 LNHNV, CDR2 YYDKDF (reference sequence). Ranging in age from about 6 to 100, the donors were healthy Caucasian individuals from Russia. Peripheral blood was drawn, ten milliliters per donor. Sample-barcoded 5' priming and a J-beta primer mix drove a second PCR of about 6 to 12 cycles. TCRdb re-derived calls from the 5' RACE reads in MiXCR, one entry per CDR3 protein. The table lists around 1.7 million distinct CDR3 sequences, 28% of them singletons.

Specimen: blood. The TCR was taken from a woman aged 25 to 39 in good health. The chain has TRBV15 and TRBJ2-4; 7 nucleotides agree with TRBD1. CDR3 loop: CATSRDWGQGDNEQCF. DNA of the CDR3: TGTGCCACCAGCAGAGATTGGGGGCAGGGGGACAACGAGCAGTGCTTC.